The present entry profiles one T cell receptor beta chain with its context. It lacks a known antigen. No quality values exist for individual bases; no much larger clone is one base distant. This record belongs to a study of CD8 T cells in Susac syndrome (dated by TCRdb to the late 2010s). Regarding the study in general: The study used repertoire sequencing to test whether antigen drove CD8+ T cell activation and differentiation in Susac syndrome. CD8+ T cell repertoire clonality was compared between around eleven healthy donors, roughly 14 Susac syndrome patients and 15 multiple sclerosis patients. The paper's findings and limits, for the study overall: The number of individuals in the TCR sequencing and HLA analysis was recognized as being relatively small.

V was cut back by 1 base and J by 0 bases, leaving a gap of 12 bases between them. The germline V gene supplies CDR1 MGHRA and CDR2 YSYEKL. The CDR3 starts with the cysteine, ends with the phenylalanine, and has 16 residues. CDR3 DNA only is kept here, 48 bases in frame from base 1. Peripheral blood CD8+ and CD4+ T cells from healthy donors, Susac syndrome patients and multiple sclerosis patients were profiled using high-throughput TCR beta sequencing. Multiple sclerosis controls were treatment-naive patients with stable or active relapsing-remitting disease fulfilling revised McDonald criteria. CD8+ TEMRA cells were enriched by FACS, while bulk CD8+ and CD4+ T cells were purified by magnetic negative isolation. Blood was drawn into EDTA tubes, processed within 24 hours, and PBMCs were isolated by density gradient centrifugation. PBMCs intended for TCR sequencing were frozen in liquid nitrogen and were later thawed in a 37 degrees C water bath. A purity of at least 90% was achieved for sorted or isolated CD4+, CD8+ and CD8+ TEMRA cells.

RNA was extracted using the RNeasy kit, and roughly 0.45 to 1 ug of the RNA was reverse transcribed with random hexamers. The immunoSEQ multiplex PCR assay, covering 54 Vbeta and 13 Jbeta segments, was used to amplify TCR beta CDR3 regions. PCR amplification bias was corrected using a synthetic template baseline for primer optimization and computational correction. Turning to the authors' computational methods: Only productive sequences were kept, with reads annotated to V, D and J genes according to IMGT and analyzed in immunoSEQ Analyzer. Clonality was calculated as one minus the Shannon entropy normalized by log2 of the number of productive unique sequences. Public and private clones were assessed among the 100 most prevalent clones of each patient and control. Clones were defined as Susac-specific if absent from the healthy and MS cohorts, from 1052 published viral clones and from other ImmuneACCESS disease sequences. TCRdb trimmed the raw reads at Q25, called clones with MiXCR and kept productive beta chains. Under each unique CDR3 protein, matching rows form one entry showing the most common genes and DNA. TCRdb, not the original authors, processed these V and J calls. The sample profile shows more than 95,000 distinct CDR3 sequences; 85% to 95% of them were found once. The ten largest clones represent less than 0.4% of the sample.

This receptor was taken from a human donor with multiple sclerosis. The chain joins TRBV4-1 to TRBJ1-1, with no confident D gene call. Sequencing was carried out using CD8+ T cells from PBMCs. For the CDR3, the sequence is CASSQAGSLMNTEAFF. The bases are TGCGCCAGCAGCCAAGCCGGGTCCCTTATGAACACTGAAGCTTTCTTT.